This TCR beta chain originates from a study of blood T cell repertoires in COVID-19. Turning to the study itself: COVID-19 samples from acute and convalescent phases originated in the United States, Italy and Spain. The analysed material was cDNA or gDNA that came from T cells, B-cell-depleted T cells, or PBMCs.

In the study's own analysis: Amplified reference gene primers provided the basis for estimating nucleated cell counts. The data were produced by immunoSEQ multiplex PCR, yet TCRdb's version contains in-frame clones alone and is incomplete. The V and J calls and clone size come from that table; D and trimming were worked out from the DNA. The sample shows 110,000 or so clones, approximately 81% of them seen only once. What was sequenced was peripheral blood. This TCR was sampled from a human donor in a cohort sampled during active COVID-19.

The CDR3 protein is CASRGQTSGANVLTF. The CDR3 region has the DNA TGTGCCAGTAGGGGACAGACCTCTGGGGCCAACGTCCTGACTTTC. The chain employs TRBV19 and TRBJ2-6, with 7 bases lining up with TRBD1. Germline lookup yields CDR1 LNHDA and CDR2 SQIVND (reference sequence). The CDR3 runs to 15 residues. Trimming took 6 bases from V and 0 from J; bases not matched to a gene: 2.